This TCR beta chain is from a study of vaccination and CD4 T cells after COVID-19. About the research overall: The post-COVID sampling time was a median about 98 days after diagnosis, ranging from 35 to 161.

Germline CDR1 MNHEY, CDR2 SVGAGI. The CDR3 is 15 amino acids. With 4 bases clipped from V and 2 bases from J, the junction kept 3 bases outside the gene matches. The treatment was: roughly nine-day PBMC culture with coronavirus spike peptide pools or control peptides (ViraFEST assay). As concerns this clonotype: Its antigen is still unknown.

With the Oncomine TCR Beta short-read assay, DNA from cultured CD4+ T cells was sequenced. A single record per CDR3 protein comes from TCRdb applying MiXCR to the PCR reads. The repertoire has over 15,000 distinct CDR3 sequences, around 50% of them found once; the top ten carry about 20%. Sequenced material: CD4+ T cells from blood, cultured in vitro, taken before SARS-CoV-2 vaccination. The genes are TRBV6-5 and TRBJ2-5, with 11 bases aligning to TRBD2. This receptor was obtained from a human donor who had recovered from COVID-19. The DNA for the CDR3 is TGTGCCAGCAGTTGGAGACTAGCGGGACAAGAGACCCAGTACTTC. Residues: CASSWRLAGQETQYF.